A single sample gave rise to the 7 T cell receptor beta chains below, sequenced in a study of T cell repertoires in cytomegalovirus infection (dated by TCRdb to the late 2010s). Data came from an Illumina HiSeq 1500. Through fastp at Q25 and MiXCR, TCRdb rebuilt clones from the public reads, retaining in-frame beta chains. Every entry covers one CDR3 protein and lists the most common genes and DNA from its rows. The sample table shows about 440,000 distinct CDR3 sequences, and 30% to 40% are seen once. The ten top clones hold approximately 15% of the sample. Sample: PBMCs. The receptor source for this set is a human donor in good health (CMV status not recorded). Some clones in this sample may be carry-over from other donors' samples.

This clonotype was recorded at least ten times. This chain joins TRBV20-1 and TRBJ2-5, with D possibly TRBD1 on 6 matching bases. The CDR3 length is 16 residues. V was trimmed by 6 bases and J by 1 base, leaving 21 bases between them. The V gene's germline CDR1 is DFQATT and CDR2 SNEGSKA (reference sequence). The CDR3 DNA sequence: TGCAGTGCCACCACCGGGACATTTTCTTTCCAAGAGACCCAGTACTTC. Translating it yields CSATTGTFSFQETQYF.

This chain uses TRBV24-1 with TRBJ1-5; unclear D gene. This CDR3 comprises 14 residues. The V end lost 12 bases, the J end lost 2 bases, and 16 bases lay between the germline ends. Germline V lookup: CDR1 KGHDR, CDR2 SFDVKD. The CDR3 region is CAALIALGNQPQHF. CDR3 nucleotide sequence: TGTGCCGCTCTCATCGCACTTGGCAATCAGCCCCAGCATTTT.

As to this clonotype: A junction end diverges from the germline sequence, so it may reflect a read error. This chain links TRBV7-3 with TRBJ2-2, with TRBD2 matching 8 bases. Germline CDR1 SGHTA, CDR2 FQGTGA. CDR3 length: 16 residues. The CDR3 DNA reads as TGTGCCAGCAGCTTAACGAGTAGCGGGGTCACCGGGGAGATGTTTTTT. Translation: CASSLTSSGVTGEMFF.

This clonotype was observed a few times. The chain employs TRBV24-1 and TRBJ2-1; D unresolved. CDR1 is KGHDR, CDR2 SFDVKD, per germline. The V end lost 4 bases, the J end lost 4 bases, and 1 base lay between the germline ends. The CDR3 covers 11 residues. CDR3 sequence (DNA): TGTGCCACCAGTGAGTACAATGAGCAGTTCTTC. This translates into CATSEYNEQFF.

In this sample, this clonotype turned up a few times. V and J are TRBV20-1 and TRBJ2-5; 8 bases line up with TRBD2. CDR1 and CDR2 from the germline V gene are DFQATT and SNEGSKA (reference sequence). After removal of 6 bases from V and 1 base from J, the junction contained 16 bases not matched to a gene. The CDR3 consists of 17 residues. The CDR3 region has the DNA TGCAGTGCCGCGGAATTTTTGACTAGCGCCCCCCAAGAGACCCAGTACTTC. It codes for CSAAEFLTSAPQETQYF.

This clonotype was counted between two and nine times. The chain links TRBV11-2 to TRBJ1-1; D gene unclear. CDR1 is SGHAT, CDR2 FQNNGV, per germline. The V end lost 10 bases, the J end lost 3 bases, and 15 bases lay between the germline ends. The CDR3 runs 13 residues. The CDR3: CATLKGVDTEAFF. CDR3 coding DNA: TGTGCCACCCTAAAGGGAGTGGACACTGAAGCTTTCTTT.

CDR3 protein: CASTRMVGVINYGYTF. The CDR3 DNA reads as TGTGCCAGCACCCGGATGGTGGGCGTGATTAACTATGGCTACACCTTC. The chain is built from TRBV7-8 and TRBJ1-2; no clear D. CDR3 length equals 16 residues. The V and J ends lost 7 bases and 1 base respectively, with 19 bases between them. Germline values: CDR1 SGHVS, CDR2 FQNEAQ. The full variable domain, completed using reference TRBV7-8 and TRBJ1-2, is GAGVSQSPRYKVAKRGQDVALRCDPISGHVSLFWYQQALGQGPEFLTYFQNEAQLDKSGLPSDRFFAERPEGSVSTLKIQRTQQEDSAVYLCASTRMVGVINYGYTFGSGTRLTVV.